This T cell receptor (beta chain) was observed in a study of T cell repertoires in cytomegalovirus infection. At the level of the study: Indications of both CMV infection and matching HLA type were provided by public TCR beta signatures. Study results and caveats: Ex vivo, HLA-C-restricted CMV-specific TCR beta clonotypes prevailed over the rest of the response.

One entry per CDR3 protein results from TCRdb running MiXCR on the reads. The sample carries about 160,000 distinct CDR3 sequences, about a fifth recorded once. As concerns this clonotype: Its matching antigen is unknown.

Sequenced here: CD8+ T cells from cultured PBMCs, sampled from culture after CMV antigen stimulation. The source of this sequence is a human donor in good health (CMV status not recorded). Some clones in this sample may be carry-over from other donors' samples.

This CDR3 is CASSKYSNQPQHF. CDR3 in DNA: TGTGCCAGCAGTAAATATAGCAATCAGCCCCAGCATTTT. V gene TRBV27 combines with J gene TRBJ1-5; no clear D. This CDR3 region has 13 residues. The V gene's germline CDR1 is MNHEY and CDR2 SMNVEV (reference sequence). Trimming took 5 bases from V and 0 from J, leaving 5 bases between them.